This record looks at one TCR beta chain sequence and its context. Its antigen is currently not known. No much larger clone is present one base from it, and per-base qualities are unavailable. The CDR3 regions of human TCRbeta chains were subjected to immunosequencing. In the paper's pipeline: TCRs in the repertoires were matched against a reference library of SARS-CoV-2-specific TCRs that had been generated with the MIRA antigen-specificity platform. Breadth meant the fraction of unique TCRs that were SARS-CoV-2-associated, whereas depth meant the fraction of total T cells that were SARS-CoV-2-associated. Using the MIRA data, every spike-specific TCR was mapped to the spike region that the TCR reacted to and assigned to either a CD4 or a CD8 class. Log10-transformed breadth and depth values were compared by one-way ANOVA with Sidak's multiple comparisons tests. TCRdb limited this immuneACCESS table to in-frame rearrangements with V and J called. A share of clones is missing; checked studies link under half to unresolved V genes, and the rest is unexplained. The V and J calls and the clone size are those of that table, but D and trimming were determined from the DNA. The sample table holds around 180,000 clones, of which around nine tenths were seen once. Of the sample, less than 0.55% falls within the top ten clones.

The V and J ends are trimmed by 1 base and 5 bases, leaving 15 bases between them. CDR1 MNHEY and CDR2 SMNVEV were looked up in the germline V gene (reference sequence). Spanning cysteine to phenylalanine, the CDR3 consists of 16 amino acids. Here the CDR3 DNA is all that survives: 48 bases in frame from base 1. The data stem from a study of T cell responses to AZD1222 COVID-19 vaccine (dated by TCRdb to the early 2020s). In terms of the full investigation: AZD1222 recipients whose second dose came at about 4 weeks and those whose second dose came at about 12 weeks were combined into one group, since spike-specific TCR depth and breadth did not differ between the two schedules. A total of more than 230 trial participants underwent TCR sequencing, of whom about 210 had received two doses of AZD1222 and around 25 had received two doses of the MenACWY control vaccine. Trial participants were enrolled by age into 18-55, 56-69 and 70-plus year subgroups, with approximately 160, 26 and 62 TCR-sequenced participants respectively. Broad study findings and their caveats: The vaccine-associated CD4 TCRs covered the entire spike protein, and the dominant responses fell in regions 160-218 and 743-854. Because no samples from the day 14 peak response were available, repertoires could be characterized only after the peak T cell response. Reportedly, almost half of the unique spike-specific TCRs recognized epitopes lying outside the regions that are mutated in the B.1.351 and B.1.1.7 variants. The 56-69-year group was small, and its depth increase did not reach significance, likely because of low power. A significant rise in spike-specific TCR breadth and depth was observed after two AZD1222 doses relative to day 0 and relative to MenACWY recipients. Conclusions about previously exposed vaccinees are limited, since just five to seven AZD1222 recipients were seropositive for SARS-CoV-2 at baseline. Participants were mostly white British, with more females than males. The authors suggested clonal diversity may have been underestimated.

According to the study, the label for this sample's time point signals: baseline before first vaccination. Vaccinee samples were obtained from the UK trials COV001 and COV002, which included a single-blind randomized controlled phase 2/3 trial of AZD1222 (ChAdOx1 nCoV-19) in healthy adults. For TCRbeta chain sequencing, PBMC samples from trial participants were taken at day 0 and at day 28 after the second dose. Recombination joined TRBV27 with TRBJ1-5, with a weak D call of TRBD1 (5 bases match). The receptor's source is an adult in good health. The sequences come from peripheral blood, collected on day 0 of AZD1222 vaccination. The CDR3 sequence is CASSLLAGGVDQPQHF. The sequenced DNA is TGTGCCAGCAGTTTATTGGCGGGGGGGGTGGATCAGCCCCAGCATTTT.